This T cell receptor (beta chain) was captured by sequencing in a study of CD8+ T cells in alopecia areata (dated by TCRdb to the late 2010s). For context, the study as a whole: Treated patients were enrolled in an open-label pilot trial of oral tofacitinib, 5 to 10 mg twice daily, for moderate-to-severe alopecia areata. The study used high-throughput TCRbeta sequencing to examine T cell clonal expansion in alopecia areata, in both the C3H/HeJ mouse model and human patients. In humans, TCRbeta sequencing was performed on scalp tissue and on sorted CD4+ and CD8+ peripheral blood T cells from healthy controls and from patients with patchy or totalis/universalis alopecia areata. RNA was obtained with the PAXgene miRNA kit for fixed scalp, the miRNeasy kit for PBMCs, and the RNeasy kit for mouse skin. Biopsies were taken from tofacitinib-treated patients at baseline and at 4 and 24 weeks of treatment, and a later scalp biopsy was taken in several of the tofacitinib-treated patients. Patients stayed on tofacitinib for 6 to 18 months and then had 6 months of follow-up off drug so that delayed response and recurrence could be assessed. Scalp clonality was compared across normal scalp (n=4), patchy alopecia areata scalp (n=8), and alopecia totalis/universalis scalp (n=8). For the treated patients, the SALT score, which quantifies what percentage of scalp surface area is affected, served as the measure of disease severity. TCRbeta CDR3 regions were amplified by immunoSEQ multiplex PCR using 35 Vbeta forward and 13 Jbeta reverse primers. The study at large found these results: With tofacitinib, both scalp clonality and the number of expanded CD8+ clones among the top 100 scalp clones went down significantly. Scalp TCR repertoire analysis is complicated because resident alphabeta T cells in normal human skin are also sequenced, whereas mouse skin is dominated by gammadelta T cells. Because the treated cohort was small and had just a single nonresponder, larger studies are needed to establish links between baseline CD8+ expansion and response. During tofacitinib treatment, many expanded lesional clones stuck around in both scalp and blood, and this persistence may partly explain why relapse happens after treatment is stopped. Compared with mice, TCR sequences shared between patients were less clear, possibly partly because of HLA diversity across the patient population. Lesional scalp, especially in alopecia totalis/universalis, showed higher clonality and more expanded CD8+ clones than normal scalp, suggesting antigenic drive.

From cysteine to phenylalanine, the CDR3 is 12 amino acids long. CDR3 DNA is the only sequence kept; it has 36 bases, read in frame from the first base. Taken from the germline V gene (reference sequence), the CDR1 and CDR2 loops are GTSNPN and SVGIG. V trim: 2 bases; J trim: 7 bases; unmatched bases: 4. The library was prepared using the immunoSEQ multiplex PCR assay. For TCR sequencing, RNA was extracted from every sample and reverse transcribed into cDNA to serve as template. First-strand cDNA was synthesized using SuperScript III with a 2:1 mix of oligo-dT and random hexamers. A synthetic immune receptor repertoire was used to gauge amplification bias, and whatever bias remained was removed computationally. On the study's bioinformatics: Raw reads were preprocessed to remove errors, and CDR3 was defined according to IMGT conventions as the region from the conserved cysteine to phenylalanine. Clonality was computed as 1 minus the Shannon entropy, with the entropy normalized by log2 of the number of productive unique TCRs. Whether each scalp clone was CD4 or CD8 was inferred by checking scalp TCRbeta sequences against the CD4 and CD8 repertoires from sorted blood. Sourced from immuneACCESS, this table was stored by TCRdb with only in-frame sequences that have V and J called. A share of the clones is absent; for the studies checked, an unresolved V gene accounts for under half, and the remainder has no known explanation. V, J and clone size were drawn from that table, and D and trimming were deduced from the DNA. This sample holds some 220,000 clones; roughly 56% were observed only once. The ten largest clones add up to roughly 1.5% of the sample.

As to this clone: This clone's antigen is unknown. Qualities for individual bases were not recorded, and no much larger clone is one base off.

What this sample's time point label stands for: 4 weeks on oral tofacitinib. The sample's treatment or condition label is to be understood as: oral pan-JAK inhibitor, 5-10 mg twice daily. Lesional scalp punch biopsies and peripheral blood were collected from alopecia areata patients. PBMCs were separated by density centrifugation and stained for CD3, CD4 and CD8, after which CD4+ and CD8+ T cells were sorted on a FACSAria. The TCR comes from a human donor with alopecia areata. This specimen consisted of CD4+ T cells sorted from blood, obtained at week 4, from a patient treated with tofacitinib. The sequence is built from TRBV30 and TRBJ1-1, and 7 junctional nucleotides match TRBD1. At the DNA level, the sequence is TGTGCCTGGAGTCCCGGACAGGTTGAAGCTTTCTTT. This is translated as CAWSPGQVEAFF.